The T cell receptor (beta chain) described here comes from a study of quantifying T cell responses using KT2 cells. Across the study: RNA was reverse transcribed with TCR alpha and beta constant-region primers.

This CDR3 comprises 17 residues. V lost 2 bases to trimming and J lost 4 bases; unmatched junction nucleotides: 11. A single-stranded UMI oligo with SP2 sequence was ligated to cDNA 3' ends. The first PCR ran 4 to 5 cycles with an equimolar RC1.1 and RC1.2 beta primer mix. TCRdb processed the UMI-ligation and nested PCR reads anew with MiXCR; each CDR3 protein has one entry. This sample has 60,000 or so distinct CDR3 sequences, with over 9% found just once. This clonotype was detected only a few times. The chain joins TRBV12-3 or TRBV12-4 to TRBJ1-2; 9 bases line up with TRBD1. The TCR originated in a human donor. The material sequenced was PBMCs spiked with cells of the T cell clone KT2. CDR3 protein: CASSLRTGVRILYGYTF. The CDR3, as DNA: TGTGCCAGCAGTTTACGGACAGGGGTTCGGATCCTCTATGGCTACACCTTC.